Reported below is one T cell receptor beta chain. Its antigen is as yet unknown. The data are from a study of a mutant IDH1 vaccine in newly diagnosed glioma. The CDR3 runs 11 residues. Germline V CDR1 and CDR2: GTSNPN, SVGIG (reference sequence). V was trimmed by 0 bases and J by 6 bases, leaving 5 bases between them. Libraries were prepared by immunoSEQ multiplex PCR; TCRdb keeps only in-frame clonotypes and omits some of them. The sample yields approximately 70,000 clones, roughly 84% seen once. As to time point: week 23, last vaccination. In the vaccine, a single dose held 300 ug of the mutant IDH1 20-mer peptide, along with topical imiquimod.

The receptor's source is a man aged 18-30 years with glioma. Material: PBMCs, obtained from a glioma patient whose treatment included an IDH1 peptide vaccine. The rearrangement uses TRBV30 and TRBJ1-2; D remains ambiguous. For the CDR3, the DNA is TGTGCCTGGAGTGTACTAAATGGCTACACCTTC. Protein sequence: CAWSVLNGYTF.